This entry describes one TCR beta chain. V lost 6 bases, J lost 4 bases, and 9 bases stayed unmatched. Per the germline V gene, CDR1 is SNHLY and CDR2 is FYNNEI. This CDR3 has 14 amino acids. Generated by immunoSEQ multiplex PCR, the TCRdb table keeps only in-frame clones and is missing some. The table shows a few thousand clones, with 80% to 90% occurring only once. These data belong to a study of chemoradiotherapy in HPV16-positive cancers. This material consisted of tumor tissue, taken from a patient who underwent chemoradiotherapy. The chain carries TRBV2 and TRBJ2-7; 7 positions agree with TRBD1. This TCR derives from a human donor with HPV-associated anogenital cancer. CDR3 protein: CASRPRQGIYEQYF. The CDR3 nucleotides are TGTGCCAGCAGGCCCCGACAGGGTATATACGAGCAGTACTTC.